This passage covers 18 T cell receptor beta chains from one sample sequenced in a study of blood T cell repertoires in COVID-19. Sequencing used immunoSEQ multiplex PCR; TCRdb keeps in-frame clones, though not all of them. Of about 240,000 clones listed, 83% are singletons. The sample consisted of PBMCs or T cells enriched from blood (not recorded which). These receptors all come from a woman between 40 and 50 years old who had been exposed to COVID-19.

The rearrangement links TRBV28 to TRBJ1-1; D is unclear. The V and J ends lost 3 bases and 4 bases respectively, with 9 bases between them. Germline CDR1 MDHEN, CDR2 SYDVKM. CDR3 length: 13 amino acids. This CDR3 reads CASSLWGGTEAFF. Here the CDR3 DNA reads TGTGCCAGCAGTTTGTGGGGAGGCACTGAAGCTTTCTTT.

This clone was seen only a few times. V and J are TRBV28 and TRBJ1-2; 8 bases agree with TRBD1. The CDR3 totals 16 residues. The J segment lost 8 bases and the V segment lost 5 bases, leaving 16 bases of the junction unmatched. The germline V gene encodes CDR1 MDHEN and CDR2 SYDVKM. The CDR3 is CASSNPQLQGAGGYTF. Here the CDR3 DNA reads TGTGCCAGCAGTAACCCCCAATTGCAGGGGGCTGGAGGCTACACCTTC.

The genes are TRBV7-2 and TRBJ2-7; D perhaps matches TRBD2 (7 bases). V shed 0 bases and J shed 6 bases, with 12 bases lying between them. The CDR3 spans 14 residues. The germline gives CDR1 SGHTA, CDR2 FQGNSA. CDR3 coding DNA: TGTGCCAGCAGCTTAGCAGGGGGGGGCTTCGAGCAGTACTTC. Amino acids: CASSLAGGGFEQYF.

The chain employs TRBV18 and TRBJ2-5, with 8 bases matching TRBD1. Germline CDR1 and CDR2: KGHSH and LQKENI. V lost 3 bases, J lost 5 bases, and 5 bases stayed unmatched. The CDR3 is 14 residues long. Here the CDR3 DNA reads TGTGCCAGCTCACCGGGACAGGACATGGAGACCCAGTACTTC. Translating gives CASSPGQDMETQYF.

The chain links TRBV4-2 to TRBJ2-1, with D uncertain. Trimming removed 3 bases from V and 7 bases from J, with 13 bases in between. The CDR3 runs to 14 residues. Germline V gene data show CDR1 as LGHNA and CDR2 as YNFKEQ. The CDR3, as DNA: TGTGCCAGCAGCCACCCTTCCACGGAGAATGAGCAGTTCTTC. It specifies CASSHPSTENEQFF.

This chain joins TRBV4-2 and TRBJ1-1; maybe TRBD1 (6 bases). CDR3 length equals 15 residues. The germline CDR1 and CDR2 sequences are LGHNA and YNFKEQ. V was pared by 6 bases and J by 6 bases, with 20 bases between. CDR3 DNA sequence: TGTGCCAGCAGTGTAGGACAACAGGGATTCGCTGAAGCTTTCTTT. Translation: CASSVGQQGFAEAFF.

V usage is TRBV5-1 and J usage is TRBJ1-3, with 7 bases lining up with TRBD1. This CDR3 spans 14 amino acids. Germline V CDR1 and CDR2: SGHRS, YFSETQ. Germline trimming cut 0 bases from V and 4 bases from J; bases unmatched to any gene: 1. CDR3 in amino acids: CASSLATGGNTIYF. In DNA form, the CDR3 reads TGCGCCAGCAGCTTGGCGACAGGGGGAAACACCATATATTTT.

The chain uses TRBV7-3 and TRBJ2-7; 11 bases agree with TRBD2. The V gene's germline CDR1 is SGHTA and CDR2 FQGTGA. Trimming took 3 bases from V and 2 from J; bases not matched to a gene: 3. This CDR3 has 15 residues. DNA for the CDR3: TGTGCCAGCAGCTTTGTAGCGGGGGGGACCTACGAGCAGTACTTC. Protein: CASSFVAGGTYEQYF.

The gene calls are TRBV4-2 and TRBJ1-2, with a weak D call TRBD1 (6 bases). Trimming pared 4 bases from V and 4 bases from J, leaving 19 bases between. The CDR3 runs to 16 residues. Germline CDR1 LGHNA, CDR2 YNFKEQ. CDR3 nucleotides: TGTGCCAGCAGCCCGGTACAGGCAATGACAGGCTATGGCTACACCTTC. It yields the protein CASSPVQAMTGYGYTF.

The sample holds a few counts of this clone. This rearrangement joins TRBV24-1 to TRBJ2-2, with a possible D match to TRBD2 (7 bases). The CDR3 has 15 residues. V lost 7 bases and J 2 bases, leaving 13 bases between the germline ends. Germline loops: CDR1 KGHDR, CDR2 SFDVKD. CDR3 sequence: CATRGAGANTGELFF. The CDR3 DNA sequence: TGTGCCACCAGGGGCGCGGGGGCCAACACCGGGGAGCTGTTTTTT.

The chain recombines TRBV29-1 with TRBJ1-1, with TRBD1 identical over 9 bases. The CDR3 contains 13 residues. J gave up 0 bases and V 5 bases, and 1 base lay outside the gene matches. Germline values: CDR1 SQVTM, CDR2 ANQGSEA. CDR3 nucleotides: TGCAGCGTTACAGGGGGCCTGAACACTGAAGCTTTCTTT. It translates to CSVTGGLNTEAFF.

The chain joins TRBV3-1 (or the pseudogene TRBV3-2) to TRBJ1-5; 8 bases map to TRBD1. J gave up 5 bases and V 1 base, and 4 bases lay outside the gene matches. Germline lookup yields CDR1 LGHDT and CDR2 YNNKEL (reference sequence). CDR3 length equals 15 residues. The DNA of the CDR3 is TGTGCCAGCAGCCAAGGAGCAGGGGGCGATCAGCCCCAGCATTTT. This encodes CASSQGAGGDQPQHF.

The chain has TRBV24-1 and TRBJ1-2, with TRBD1 matching 8 bases. V was pared by 3 bases and J by 8 bases, with 4 bases of the junction left unmatched. This CDR3 spans 13 amino acids. The V gene's germline CDR1 is KGHDR and CDR2 SFDVKD. For the CDR3, the DNA is TGTGCCACCAGTGATGAGACAGGGGACGGCTACACCTTC. It yields the protein CATSDETGDGYTF.

The genes are TRBV28 and TRBJ2-7; D remains ambiguous. CDR1 and CDR2 from the germline V gene are MDHEN and SYDVKM. Deletions cut 7 bases from V and 5 bases from J, with 15 bases between. CDR3 length: 13 amino acids. The CDR3 bases are TGTGCCAGCACCCCAGGATTTTTCAACGAGCAGTACTTC. This gives the protein CASTPGFFNEQYF.

The chain employs TRBV4-2 and TRBJ1-5; D may be TRBD1 (5 bases). The CDR3 is 17 residues long. The V gene's germline CDR1 is LGHNA and CDR2 YNFKEQ. With 3 bases removed from V and 5 bases from J, the gap between germline ends came to 20 bases. The CDR3 loop reads CASSHPERQSRHQPQHF. DNA for the CDR3: TGTGCCAGCAGCCACCCAGAGAGACAGTCCCGGCATCAGCCCCAGCATTTT.

CDR3 DNA sequence: TGTGCCAGCAGCACCGGCCGGGACAATCCCTACGAGCAGTACTTC. Its protein is CASSTGRDNPYEQYF. J is TRBJ2-7 and V is TRBV11-3, with D possibly TRBD1 on 6 matching bases. In germline, CDR1 is SGHNT, CDR2 YENEEA. The CDR3 is 15 amino acids. V lost 5 bases and J 2 bases, leaving 16 bases between the germline ends.

This clone has only a few counts. Other DNA sequences in the sample encode the same CDR3. V and J are TRBV6-5 and TRBJ2-5, with 7 bases matching TRBD1. The CDR3 has 13 residues. Germline CDR1 reads MNHEY; CDR2 reads SVGAGI. V shed 6 bases and J 3 bases; nucleotides not matched to a gene: 4. CDR3 coding DNA: TGTGCCAGCAGAAGAACAGGGGAAGAGACCCAGTACTTC. Residues: CASRRTGEETQYF.

The rearrangement joins TRBV3-1 (or the pseudogene TRBV3-2) to TRBJ2-7, with D perhaps matching TRBD2 (5 bases). Per germline, CDR1 LGHDT and CDR2 YNNKEL (reference sequence). The CDR3 length is 18 residues. V was pared by 1 base and J by 0 bases, with 19 bases between. CDR3: CASSQGGIGPMSSYEQYF. In DNA form, the CDR3 reads TGTGCCAGCAGCCAAGGAGGGATAGGGCCGATGAGCTCCTACGAGCAGTACTTC.